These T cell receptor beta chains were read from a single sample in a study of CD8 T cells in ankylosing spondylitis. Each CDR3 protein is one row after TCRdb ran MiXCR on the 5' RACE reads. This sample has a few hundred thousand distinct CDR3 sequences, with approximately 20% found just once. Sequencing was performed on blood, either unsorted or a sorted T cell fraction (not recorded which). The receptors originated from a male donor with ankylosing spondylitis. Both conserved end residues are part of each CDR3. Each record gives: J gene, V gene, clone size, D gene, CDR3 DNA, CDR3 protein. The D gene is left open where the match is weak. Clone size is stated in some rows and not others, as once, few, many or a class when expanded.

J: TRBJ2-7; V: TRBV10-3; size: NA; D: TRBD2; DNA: TGTGCCATCAGTTCGACTAGCGAGTACGAGCAGTACTTC; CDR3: CAISSTSEYEQYF
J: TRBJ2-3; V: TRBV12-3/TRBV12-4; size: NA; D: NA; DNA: TGTGCCAGCAGTTTAGGAGCTTATACGCAGTATTTT; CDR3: CASSLGAYTQYF
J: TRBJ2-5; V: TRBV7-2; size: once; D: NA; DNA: TGTGCCAGCAGCCGACAGGATGTGGGGGAGACCCAGTACTTC; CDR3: CASSRQDVGETQYF
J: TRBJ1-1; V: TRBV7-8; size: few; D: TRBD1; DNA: TGTGCCAGCAGCCTCCGGGACAGGGGATCGAACACTGAAGCTTTCTTT; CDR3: CASSLRDRGSNTEAFF
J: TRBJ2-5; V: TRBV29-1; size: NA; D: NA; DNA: TGCAGCGTTCGAGAAGTGGAGACCCAGTACTTC; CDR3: CSVREVETQYF
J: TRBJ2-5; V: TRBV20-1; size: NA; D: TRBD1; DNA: TGCAGTGCGTCCAGGGGGCGCTGGGAGACCCAGTACTTC; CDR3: CSASRGRWETQYF
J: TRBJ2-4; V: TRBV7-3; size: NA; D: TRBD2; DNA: TGTGCCAGCAGCTTATCTGGACTAGCCCCTGTAGGAAACATTCAGTACTTC; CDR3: CASSLSGLAPVGNIQYF
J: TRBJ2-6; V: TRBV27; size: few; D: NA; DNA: TGTGCCAGCAGTTTATTCGCGACAGCTACAGGGGCCAACGTCCTGACTTTC; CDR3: CASSLFATATGANVLTF
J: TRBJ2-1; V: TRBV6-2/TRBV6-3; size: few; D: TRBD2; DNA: TGTGCCAGCAGTTTCCATGGGGGTCGTGGTGGGACTAGCGGGATCAATGAGCAGTTCTTC; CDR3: CASSFHGGRGGTSGINEQFF
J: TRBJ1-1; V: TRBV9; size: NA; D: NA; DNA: TGTGCCAGCAGCGTACAGCCGAACACTGAAGCTTTCTTT; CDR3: CASSVQPNTEAFF
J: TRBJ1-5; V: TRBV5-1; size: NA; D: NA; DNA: TGCGCCAGCAGCTTGGATGTGGGGGGCGATCAGCCCCAGCATTTT; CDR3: CASSLDVGGDQPQHF
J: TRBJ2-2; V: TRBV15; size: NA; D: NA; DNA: TGTGCCACCAGCAAATTAGCTTCGAACACCGGGGAGCTGTTTTTT; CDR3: CATSKLASNTGELFF
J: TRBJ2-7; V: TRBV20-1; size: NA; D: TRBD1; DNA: TGCAGTGCGCGAGGGACAGGGGGCTTCTACGAGCAGTACTTC; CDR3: CSARGTGGFYEQYF
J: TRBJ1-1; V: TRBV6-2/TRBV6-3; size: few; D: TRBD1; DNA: TGTGCCAGCAGTTACGAAACCGGGACAGGGGATGACACTGAAGCTTTCTTT; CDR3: CASSYETGTGDDTEAFF
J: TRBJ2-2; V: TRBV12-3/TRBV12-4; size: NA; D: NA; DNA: TGTGCCAGCAGTCCCAGGGAGGTCAACACCGGGGAGCTGTTTTTT; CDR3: CASSPREVNTGELFF
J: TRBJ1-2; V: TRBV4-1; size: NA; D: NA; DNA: TGCGCCAGCAGCCAATCACGAGGGGGAGCCTATGGCTACACCTTC; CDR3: CASSQSRGGAYGYTF
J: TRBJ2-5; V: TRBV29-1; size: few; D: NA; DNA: TGCAGCGTTGCGCAGGGGAGGTGGGAGACCCAGTACTTC; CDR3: CSVAQGRWETQYF
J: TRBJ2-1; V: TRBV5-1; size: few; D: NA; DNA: TGCGCCAGCAGCTTGGGCGGGATCCTCTACAATGAGCAGTTCTTC; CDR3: CASSLGGILYNEQFF
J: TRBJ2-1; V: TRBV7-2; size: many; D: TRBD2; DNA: TGTGCCAGCAGATCTCCGACTAGCGGGAGGGTGTGGAATGAGCAGTTCTTC; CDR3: CASRSPTSGRVWNEQFF
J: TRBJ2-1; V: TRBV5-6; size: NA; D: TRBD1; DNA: TGTGCCAGCAGCTTGATGGACAGGGAATTTTATGAGCAGTTCTTC; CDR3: CASSLMDREFYEQFF
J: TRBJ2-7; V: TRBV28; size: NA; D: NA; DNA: TGTGCCAGCAGATCCGGTAACTGGGACTGGGAGCAGTACTTC; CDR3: CASRSGNWDWEQYF
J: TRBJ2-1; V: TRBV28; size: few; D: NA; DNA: TGTGCCAGCAGTGTACAGGGAGTCGCCTACAATGAGCAGTTCTTC; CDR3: CASSVQGVAYNEQFF
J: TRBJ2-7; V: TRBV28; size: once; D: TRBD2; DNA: TGTGCCAGCAGCACTGGGACTAGCCAAAACGAGCAGTACTTC; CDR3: CASSTGTSQNEQYF
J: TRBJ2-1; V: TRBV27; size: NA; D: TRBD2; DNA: TGTGCCAGCAGTTTCTCCCAATCTTGGACTAGCGGGAGTTACAATGAGCAGTTCTTC; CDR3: CASSFSQSWTSGSYNEQFF
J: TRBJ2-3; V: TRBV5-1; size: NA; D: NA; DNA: TGCGCCAGCAGCTTAATCGGGGACGGCTCCACAGATACGCAGTATTTT; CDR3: CASSLIGDGSTDTQYF
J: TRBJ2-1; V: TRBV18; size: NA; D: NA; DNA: TGTGCCAGCTCACCAAACACACAGGGCTATGAGCAGTTCTTC; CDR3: CASSPNTQGYEQFF
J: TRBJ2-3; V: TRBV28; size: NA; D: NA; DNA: TGTGCCAGCTACGATACCAGTGGAGGGACAGATACGCAGTATTTT; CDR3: CASYDTSGGTDTQYF
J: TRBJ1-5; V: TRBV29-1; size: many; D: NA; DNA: TGCAGCGTTGGCAGCAATCAGCCCCAGCATTTT; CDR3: CSVGSNQPQHF
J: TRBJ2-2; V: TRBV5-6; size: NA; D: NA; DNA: TGTGCCAGCAGCCGTTATAAACTGGGCGGGGAGCTGTTTTTT; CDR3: CASSRYKLGGELFF
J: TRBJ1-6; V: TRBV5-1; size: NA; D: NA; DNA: TGCGCCAGCAGCTCGGGGGGGTTTAATTCACCCCTCCACTTT; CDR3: CASSSGGFNSPLHF
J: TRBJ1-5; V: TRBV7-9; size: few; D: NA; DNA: TGTGCCAGCAGCTTAGAGGGAAAGCCCCAGCATTTT; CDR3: CASSLEGKPQHF
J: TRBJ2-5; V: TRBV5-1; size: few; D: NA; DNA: TGCGCCAGCAGCTTAACCCGAGACACCACCCTCGGGACCCAGTACTTC; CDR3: CASSLTRDTTLGTQYF
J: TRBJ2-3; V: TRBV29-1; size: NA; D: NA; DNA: TGCAGCGTTGAAAGCCCCCTTTTCACAGATACGCAGTATTTT; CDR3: CSVESPLFTDTQYF
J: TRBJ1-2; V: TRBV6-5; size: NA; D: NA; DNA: TGTGCCAGCAGTTCTAGCCGGACTCCAGCTAACTATGGCTACACCTTC; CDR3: CASSSSRTPANYGYTF
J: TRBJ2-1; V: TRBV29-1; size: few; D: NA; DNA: TGCAGCGGTGGCGCCCTCAGGGGCGTTTTGAACAATGAGCAGTTCTTC; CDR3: CSGGALRGVLNNEQFF
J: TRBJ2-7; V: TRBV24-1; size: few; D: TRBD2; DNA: TGTGCCACCGGGACTAGCAGCTCCTACGAGCAGTACTTC; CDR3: CATGTSSSYEQYF
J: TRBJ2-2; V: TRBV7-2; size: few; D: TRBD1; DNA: TGTGCCAGCAGCGCACAGGGGGCAAGAGTCACCGGGGAGCTGTTTTTT; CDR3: CASSAQGARVTGELFF
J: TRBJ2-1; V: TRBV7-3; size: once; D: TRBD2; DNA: TGTGCCAGCAGCCCTTCTTATGCGGGAGGCCCAAGCTCCTACAATGAGCAGTTCTTC; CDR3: CASSPSYAGGPSSYNEQFF
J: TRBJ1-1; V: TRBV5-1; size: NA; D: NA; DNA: TGCGCCAGCAGCTTGGGAGGGGGGATCACTGAAGCTTTCTTT; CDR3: CASSLGGGITEAFF
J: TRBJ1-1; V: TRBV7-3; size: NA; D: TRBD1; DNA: TGTGCCAGCAGCCAGAACAGGGGGCGCGGGAACACTGAAGCTTTCTTT; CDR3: CASSQNRGRGNTEAFF
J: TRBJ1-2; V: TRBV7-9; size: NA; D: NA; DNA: TGTGCCAGCAGCTGGAGTATGGGGGCGCGGTATGGCTACACCTTC; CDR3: CASSWSMGARYGYTF
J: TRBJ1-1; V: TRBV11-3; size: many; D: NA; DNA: TGTGCCAGCAGTTTAGGCAGGGGAAACACTGAAGCTTTCTTT; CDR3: CASSLGRGNTEAFF
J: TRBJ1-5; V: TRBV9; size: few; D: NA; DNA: TGTGCCAGCAGCCCCGAGTCGGGGTTCCAGCCCCAGCATTTT; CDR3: CASSPESGFQPQHF
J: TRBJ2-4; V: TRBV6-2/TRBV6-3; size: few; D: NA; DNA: TGTGCCAGCAGTTACTCGGACAGATTTGGGAACATTCAGTACTTC; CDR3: CASSYSDRFGNIQYF
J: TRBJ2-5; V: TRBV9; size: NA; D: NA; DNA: TGTGCCAGCAGCGTAGAGCAGGCTGGTCAAGAGACCCAGTACTTC; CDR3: CASSVEQAGQETQYF
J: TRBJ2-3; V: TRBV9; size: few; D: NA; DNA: TGTGCCAGCAGTGTGGGAGCAGGGGCTAGCACAGATACGCAGTATTTT; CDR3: CASSVGAGASTDTQYF
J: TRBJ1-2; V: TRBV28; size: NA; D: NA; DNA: TGTGCCAGCAGTTTCGGAGGGTCCGGCTACACCTTC; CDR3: CASSFGGSGYTF
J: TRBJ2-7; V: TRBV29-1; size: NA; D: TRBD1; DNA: TGCAGCGTTGGCTCGACAGGGATCTACGAGCAGTACTTC; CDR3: CSVGSTGIYEQYF
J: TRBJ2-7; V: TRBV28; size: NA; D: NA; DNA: TGTGCCAGCAGTTTGGGCGGATCACGAAAGGGGTACGAGCAGTACTTC; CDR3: CASSLGGSRKGYEQYF
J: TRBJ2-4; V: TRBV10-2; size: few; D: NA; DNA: TGCGCCAGCACGCTTGGGACGGGGAACATTCAGTACTTC; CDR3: CASTLGTGNIQYF
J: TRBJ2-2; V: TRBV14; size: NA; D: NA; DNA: TGTGCCAGCAGCCAAGATCTTGGGCTAGCGACTCAACACGGGGAGCTGTTTTTT; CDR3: CASSQDLGLATQHGELFF